The clone carrying this T cell receptor (beta chain) has more than one count but fewer than ten. Its antigen is not identified. The data derive from a study of PD-1 blockade in classical Hodgkin lymphoma. Findings of the study overall: Baseline TCR diversity was reportedly lower in newly diagnosed patients than in healthy donors. It was reported as lower still in relapsed/refractory patients. When nivolumab was started under 1 year after ASCT, patients were excluded. CD8+ TCR diversity did not rise significantly by C4D1, unlike CD4+.

Time point given: cycle 4 day 1 (C4D1), after more than five weeks of nivolumab. All patients experienced relapse after autologous stem cell transplantation, and brentuximab vedotin exposure was variable. Assay used: immunoSEQ multiplex PCR; TCRdb lists only in-frame clones, some missing. The sample shows roughly 49,000 clones, almost 90% of them seen only once. The sequence derives from a human donor with classical Hodgkin lymphoma. Specimen: peripheral blood mononuclear cells (PBMCs), collected before the fourth cycle of nivolumab.

The CDR3 loop reads CASSPDRLSGNTIYF. CDR3 nucleotides: TGTGCCAGCTCACCAGATCGCCTCTCTGGAAACACCATATATTTT. The J gene is TRBJ1-3, the V gene TRBV18; D is unclear. V lost 2 bases and J 0 bases, leaving 8 bases between the germline ends. Per the germline V gene, CDR1 is KGHSH and CDR2 is LQKENI. The CDR3 spans 15 residues.